The T cell receptor (beta chain) described here comes from a study of T cells after posttransplantation cyclophosphamide (TCRdb year 2016). For the study in its entirety: Using TRB sequencing, the study followed how the T cell repertoire reconstituted after myeloablative bone marrow transplantation in which posttransplantation cyclophosphamide served as GVHD prophylaxis. Samples from some 32 PTCy-treated patients and 15 to 20 related bone marrow donors of those patients were subjected to antigen receptor sequencing. Blood from all 34 PTCy patients who had 1-year posttransplant specimens underwent TRB sequencing. In 3 patients, up to 3 additional blood samples taken between 2 and 5.2 years after transplant also underwent TRB sequencing, as did pretransplant blood from a handful of patients. Because TRA and TRB clonality correlated tightly in ten or so samples, later TCR analyses were limited to TRB. Public TRB sequences were compared against a database of over 3,600 sequences linked to responses to pathogens, tumor antigens, self-antigens and alloantigens. The paper as a whole reports these results and caveats: Donor-recipient similarity was low at 1-2 months but increased during the first year, and donor CD8+ memory clones often dominated later blood repertoires. Across the roughly 40 patients, TRB clonality was highly associated with recipient CMV seropositivity and CMV reactivation, and diversity with PTCy was similar to that in the CNI/methotrexate controls. The TRB repertoires of T cells infiltrating skin or the GI tract showed only limited overlap with the TRB repertoires found in blood.

The sample holds a few counts of this clone. This clone's antigen is unknown. One base away there is no much larger clone; base qualities are not given. From the cysteine through the phenylalanine, the CDR3 covers 15 amino acids. Only the CDR3 portion is preserved as DNA: 45 bases, with reading frame beginning at the first base. The V and J ends are trimmed by 5 bases and 6 bases, leaving 17 bases between them. From the germline V gene, CDR1 is SGHTA and CDR2 is FQGNSA. On the day of marrow donation, related bone marrow donors gave peripheral blood samples. Peripheral blood and bone marrow mononuclear cells were isolated by Ficoll-Hypaque density centrifugation and were cryopreserved. TRB sequencing was run on genomic DNA with either the immunoSEQ assay at survey resolution or the hsTCRB kit. Regarding the original processing steps: The immunoSEQ software handled initial read processing, and the LymphoSeq R package was used for repertoire analyses. Clonality was computed as 1 minus normalized Shannon entropy; Gini coefficient was also calculated for each TRB dataset. To infer phenotypes in unsorted samples, TRB sequences from sorted subsets of the recipient or donor were mapped onto unsorted samples from the same recipient. TCRdb took over this immuneACCESS table, retaining in-frame rearrangements with V and J assigned. Such tables are incomplete; in checked studies, under half of the missing clones stem from an unresolved V gene, and the remainder is unexplained. That table furnishes V, J and clone size, whereas the DNA furnished D and trimming. The table records about 36,000 clones for this sample, and not one of them appears only once. The ten largest clones represent about 1.2% of the sample.

The specimen was PBMCs. The sequence came from a girl aged 10-17 years in good health, CMV-negative, and a related stem cell transplant donor. Recombination joined TRBV7-2 with TRBJ1-5, with TRBD1 tentatively as D gene (6 bases match). The sequenced DNA is TGTGCCAGCAGCCCGGAGGGGGGGTTTGGTCAGCCCCAGCATTTT. It codes for CASSPEGGFGQPQHF.